This TCR beta chain was captured in a study of chemoradiotherapy in HPV16-positive cancers. CDR1 is LNHDA, CDR2 SQIVND, per germline (reference sequence). The V and J ends lost 5 bases and 4 bases, in that order; junction bases with no gene match: 10. This CDR3 region has 15 residues. The table came from immunoSEQ multiplex PCR; TCRdb's copy has only in-frame clones and leaves some out. The sample yields some 29,000 clones, approximately 93% seen once. The rearrangement joins TRBV19 to TRBJ2-7; 8 nucleotides agree with TRBD2. Sequences were derived from blood, sampled from a patient who underwent chemoradiotherapy. The sequence was obtained from a human donor with HPV-associated anogenital cancer. The CDR3 region is CASSPSTGLAYEQYF. CDR3 DNA sequence: TGTGCCAGTAGTCCATCCACCGGACTAGCTTACGAGCAGTACTTC.